The 7 T cell receptor beta chains listed next were all sequenced from one sample in a study of cytomegalovirus exposure and HLA in healthy donors. PCR involved 60 Vbeta and 13 Jbeta primers. The method was immunoSEQ multiplex PCR; TCRdb's version includes in-frame clones alone and lacks a portion of them. This sample yields around 150,000 clones, of which 77% are seen a single time; 2.2% belongs to the top ten. The specimen was PBMCs. The receptors were sampled from a man in his forties or fifties in good health and CMV-seropositive.

The V call is TRBV6-5, the J call TRBJ2-1; 9 positions agree with TRBD2. V lost 5 bases and J lost 9; bases outside the gene matches: 8. Looked up from germline, CDR1 is MNHEY and CDR2 is SVGAGI. The CDR3 totals 14 residues. The DNA of the CDR3 is TGTGCCAGCAGTGCTTCGGCGGGGGGGGGTGAGCAGTTCTTC. This gives the protein CASSASAGGGEQFF.

V gene TRBV7-2 combines with J gene TRBJ2-7; D might be TRBD2 (6 bases). The length of the CDR3 is 14 residues. The V end lost 5 bases, the J end lost 6 bases, and 17 bases lay between the germline ends. From germline, CDR1 is SGHTA and CDR2 FQGNSA. CDR3 loop: CASSARLVIREQYF. For the CDR3, the DNA is TGTGCCAGCAGCGCCCGACTAGTCATCCGCGAGCAGTACTTC.

The chain employs TRBV18 and TRBJ1-1, with D tentatively TRBD1 (5 bases). V was cut by 5 bases and J by 7 bases, with 17 bases left in between. Germline values: CDR1 KGHSH, CDR2 LQKENI. The CDR3 has 14 amino acids. CDR3: CASSSTGQLIEAFF. The CDR3, as DNA: TGTGCCAGCTCATCTACAGGCCAACTGATTGAAGCTTTCTTT.

The chain is built from TRBV29-1 and TRBJ1-5; 7 positions agree with TRBD1. J gave up 7 bases and V 7 bases, and 10 bases lay outside the gene matches. This CDR3 comprises 13 residues. The germline V gene has CDR1 SQVTM and CDR2 ANQGSEA. The CDR3 bases are TGCAGCGCTATGACAGGGTCGGGGCAGCCCCAGCATTTT. Translating it yields CSAMTGSGQPQHF.

CDR3 DNA sequence: TGTGCCAGTACCGGCGGGGGAACAGATACGCAGTATTTT. This encodes CASTGGGTDTQYF. The chain combines TRBV19 with TRBJ2-3; 7 bases are a match to TRBD2. CDR3 length: 13 amino acids. In germline, CDR1 is LNHDA, CDR2 SQIVND (reference sequence). After removal of 7 bases from V and 3 bases from J, the junction contained 4 bases not matched to a gene. Looking up the rest from reference TRBV19 and TRBJ2-3 gives the full variable domain: DGGITQSPKYLFRKEGQNVTLSCEQNLNHDAMYWYRQDPGQGLRLIYYSQIVNDFQKGDIAEGYSVSREKKESFPLTVTSAQKNPTAFYLCASTGGGTDTQYFGPGTRLTVL.

The chain is built from TRBV30 and TRBJ1-1, with 8 positions matching TRBD1. The CDR3 is 15 residues long. Trimming cost V 3 bases and J 0 bases; bases outside gene matches: 6. Per germline, CDR1 GTSNPN and CDR2 SVGIG (reference sequence). DNA for the CDR3: TGTGCCTGGAGGAAGACAGGGGTGGTGAACACTGAAGCTTTCTTT. It yields the protein CAWRKTGVVNTEAFF.

The chain links TRBV5-1 to TRBJ2-7, with 7 bases lining up with TRBD1. Looked up from germline, CDR1 is SGHRS and CDR2 is YFSETQ. CDR3 length: 14 amino acids. V trimming: 0 bases; J trimming: 3 bases; junction bases outside the gene matches: 3. CDR3 loop: CASSLGTGRYEQYF. The CDR3 DNA sequence: TGCGCCAGCAGCTTGGGGACAGGTCGCTACGAGCAGTACTTC.